The 20 T cell receptor beta chains given below trace back to one sample, sequenced in a study of blood T cell repertoires in COVID-19. Generated by immunoSEQ multiplex PCR, the TCRdb table keeps only in-frame clones and is missing some. Of around 200,000 clones listed, 65% to 85% were seen once; the top ten hold about 7.7%. Source material: PBMCs or T cells enriched from blood (not recorded which). The receptor set was obtained from a woman in her thirties or forties with acute COVID-19.

The chain employs TRBV2 and TRBJ2-2, with D unclear. Germline V CDR1 and CDR2: SNHLY, FYNNEI. This CDR3 is 17 amino acids long. Trimming removed 1 base from V and 3 bases from J, with 15 bases in between. CDR3 residues: CASSEGPFVAYTGELFF. The CDR3 coding sequence is TGTGCCAGCAGTGAAGGCCCCTTTGTGGCTTACACCGGGGAGCTGTTTTTT.

DNA for the CDR3: TGCGCCAGCAGCCAAGAATCTACAGGATTTAACTATGGCTACACCTTC. This encodes CASSQESTGFNYGYTF. This chain links TRBV4-3 with TRBJ1-2, with a tentative D call TRBD1 (5 bases). The V gene lost 0 bases and the J gene lost 1 base, with 12 bases spanning the gap. Germline values: CDR1 LGHNA, CDR2 YSLEER. The CDR3 is 16 amino acids.

The chain links TRBV5-1 to TRBJ1-1, with TRBD1 matching 11 bases. CDR3 size: 14 residues. Germline lookup yields CDR1 SGHRS and CDR2 YFSETQ. Trimming at V came to 4 bases and at J to 6 bases, leaving 5 bases not matched to a gene. CDR3 nucleotides: TGCGCCAGCAGCACAGGACAGGGGGCGTCTGAAGCTTTCTTT. Its protein product is CASSTGQGASEAFF.

The chain employs TRBV2 and TRBJ2-2, with 12 bases lining up with TRBD2. Germline trimming cut 7 bases from V and 4 bases from J; bases unmatched to any gene: 7. This CDR3 has 16 amino acids. Germline V gene sequence: CDR1 SNHLY, CDR2 FYNNEI. CDR3: CASTSEGLAGTGELFF. The CDR3 DNA follows: TGTGCCAGCACCTCCGAGGGACTAGCGGGCACCGGGGAGCTGTTTTTT.

The CDR3 sequence: CASRLQGKEGSEKLFF. The CDR3 region has the DNA TGTGCCAGTAGGCTACAGGGGAAAGAAGGCAGTGAAAAACTGTTTTTT. The V call is TRBV19, the J call TRBJ1-4; 7 bases are a match to TRBD1. The CDR3 runs 16 residues. The V and J ends lost 6 bases and 7 bases, in that order; junction bases with no gene match: 14. Looked up from germline, CDR1 is LNHDA and CDR2 is SQIVND (reference sequence).

CDR3 in amino acids: CASSQEQSSYNSPLHF. The CDR3 DNA reads TGCGCCAGCAGCCAAGAACAGTCCTCCTATAATTCACCCCTCCACTTT. J is TRBJ1-6 and V is TRBV4-1; the D is unclear. CDR1 and CDR2 from the germline V gene are MGHRA and YSYEKL. This CDR3 region has 16 residues. V lost 0 bases and J 0 bases, leaving 6 bases between the germline ends.

The rearrangement joins TRBV19 to TRBJ2-2, with TRBD1 as a possible D gene (5 bases). Germline lookup yields CDR1 LNHDA and CDR2 SQIVND (reference sequence). V dropped 5 bases and J dropped 5 bases, with 9 bases sitting between them. The CDR3 extends over 13 amino acids. Written as DNA, the CDR3 is TGTGCCAGTAGTGGGGCCCTGACCGGGGAGCTGTTTTTT. This gives the protein CASSGALTGELFF. Supplemented by reference TRBV19 and TRBJ2-2, the full variable domain reads DGGITQSPKYLFRKEGQNVTLSCEQNLNHDAMYWYRQDPGQGLRLIYYSQIVNDFQKGDIAEGYSVSREKKESFPLTVTSAQKNPTAFYLCASSGALTGELFFGEGSRLTVL.

The rearrangement links TRBV5-5 to TRBJ1-1; TRBD1 agrees at 9 bases. Trimming at V came to 3 bases and at J to 4 bases, leaving 4 bases not matched to a gene. CDR1 and CDR2 (germline): SGHKS, YYEKEE (reference sequence). The length of the CDR3 is 14 residues. The CDR3 DNA reads as TGTGCCAGCAGCTCGACAGGGGGAGGCACTGAAGCTTTCTTT. This gives the protein CASSSTGGGTEAFF. The whole variable domain, filled in from reference TRBV5-5 and TRBJ1-1, reads DAGVTQSPTHLIKTRGQQVTLRCSPISGHKSVSWYQQVLGQGPQFIFQYYEKEERGRGNFPDRFSARQFPNYSSELNVNALLLGDSALYLCASSSTGGGTEAFFGQGTRLTVV.

Comments on this clone: Other DNA sequences of this sample code for an identical CDR3. This chain connects TRBV9 to TRBJ1-2; D not certain. The CDR3 spans 13 residues. Germline V gene lookup returns CDR1 SGDLS and CDR2 YYNGEE. The V and J ends lost 0 bases and 3 bases respectively, with 6 bases between them. The CDR3 DNA is TGTGCCAGCAGCGTAGGCGGGGACTATGGCTACACCTTC. As protein: CASSVGGDYGYTF. Filled out from reference TRBV9 and TRBJ1-2, the complete variable domain reads DSGVTQTPKHLITATGQRVTLRCSPRSGDLSVYWYQQSLDQGLQFLIQYYNGEERAKGNILERFSAQQFPDLHSELNLSSLELGDSALYFCASSVGGDYGYTFGSGTRLTVV.

In the case of this clone: The sample holds other DNA sequences that translate to the same CDR3. The chain combines TRBV30 with TRBJ1-1; 8 bases align to TRBD1. CDR1 GTSNPN and CDR2 SVGIG come from the germline V gene (reference sequence). The CDR3 has 14 amino acids. Germline trimming cut 3 bases from V and 1 base from J; bases unmatched to any gene: 4. The CDR3, as DNA: TGTGCCTGGAGGGGGGACAGGAGGAACACTGAAGCTTTCTTT. Residues: CAWRGDRRNTEAFF.

This sequence joins TRBV11-3 and TRBJ2-3, with 7 bases that match TRBD2. Trimming removed 1 base from V and 4 bases from J; junction bases left unmatched: 5. The length of the CDR3 is 15 residues. Germline V gene data show CDR1 as SGHNT and CDR2 as YENEEA. The CDR3 region is CASSLAAGAADTQYF. CDR3 in DNA: TGTGCCAGCAGCTTAGCGGCGGGAGCAGCAGATACGCAGTATTTT.

The V gene is TRBV5-4, the J gene TRBJ2-7; 8 bases are shared with TRBD2. Germline CDR1 SGHNT, CDR2 YYREEE (reference sequence). The length of the CDR3 is 16 residues. Trimming at V came to 0 bases and at J to 0 bases, leaving 5 bases not matched to a gene. This chain's CDR3 is CASSLAGGASSYEQYF. The CDR3 nucleotides are TGTGCCAGCAGCTTGGCCGGGGGGGCGAGCTCCTACGAGCAGTACTTC.

The chain employs TRBV24-1 and TRBJ1-5, with TRBD1 as a possible D gene (6 bases). This CDR3 has 16 residues. Germline CDR1 reads KGHDR; CDR2 reads SFDVKD. The germline V and J ends were trimmed by 3 bases and 4 bases, with 15 bases remaining between them. As DNA, the CDR3 is TGTGCCACCAGTGATGGGGACACCACCAGAAATCAGCCCCAGCATTTT. This encodes CATSDGDTTRNQPQHF.

V and J are TRBV5-4 and TRBJ2-3; TRBD2 is a possible D gene (7 bases). This CDR3 region has 15 residues. V lost 0 bases to trimming and J lost 6 bases, with 14 bases between them. Germline values: CDR1 SGHNT, CDR2 YYREEE (reference sequence). The CDR3 spells CASSLDSGGHDTQYF. In DNA form, the CDR3 reads TGTGCCAGCAGCTTGGATTCGGGGGGCCATGATACGCAGTATTTT.

A few counts support this clone. V is TRBV27 and J is TRBJ2-3; weak D call: TRBD2 (6 bases). The CDR3 runs to 13 residues. V gave up 10 bases and J gave up 1 base, with 12 bases separating them. Germline CDR1 and CDR2: MNHEY and SMNVEV (reference sequence). Here the CDR3 reads CATTGEGTDTQYF. The CDR3 DNA follows: TGTGCCACCACCGGGGAGGGCACAGATACGCAGTATTTT.

The rearrangement links TRBV7-6 to TRBJ2-7; tentatively, D is TRBD1 (6 bases). The CDR3 length is 15 residues. Trimming stripped 3 bases from V and 1 base from J, with 13 bases between. Germline V gives CDR1 SGHVS, CDR2 FNYEAQ. CDR3 in DNA: TGTGCCAGCAGCTTGGGAGCAGGGGAGTCCTACGAGCAGTACTTC. Its protein is CASSLGAGESYEQYF.

The rearrangement joins TRBV27 to TRBJ2-7, with no clear D. CDR3 length equals 14 residues. Germline V gene data show CDR1 as MNHEY and CDR2 as SMNVEV (reference sequence). Trimming cost V 4 bases and J 2 bases, with 12 bases left between them. The CDR3 nucleotides are TGTGCCAGCAGTTCCTCGGGTTCCCCCTACGAGCAGTACTTC. As protein: CASSSSGSPYEQYF.

The CDR3 coding sequence is TGCGCCAGCAGCCAACTTAGTGCGGGAGCGGATGAGCAGTTCTTC. Protein: CASSQLSAGADEQFF. V gene TRBV4-3 combines with J gene TRBJ2-1; 7 bases line up with TRBD2. The CDR3 extends over 15 amino acids. The germline CDR1 and CDR2 sequences are LGHNA and YSLEER. Trimming cost V 2 bases and J 8 bases; bases outside gene matches: 9.

The chain joins TRBV28 to TRBJ1-1; a weak D match, TRBD1 (6 bases). CDR1 MDHEN and CDR2 SYDVKM come from the germline V gene. The CDR3 is 15 residues long. Trimming cost V 2 bases and J 0 bases, with 10 bases left between them. CDR3 amino acids: CASSLVDRLNTEAFF. The CDR3 DNA reads TGTGCCAGCAGTTTAGTAGACAGGCTGAACACTGAAGCTTTCTTT. The full variable domain, with the rest looked up from reference TRBV28 and TRBJ1-1, is DVKVTQSSRYLVKRTGEKVFLECVQDMDHENMFWYRQDPGLGLRLIYFSYDVKMKEKGDIPEGYSVSREKKERFSLILESASTNQTSMYLCASSLVDRLNTEAFFGQGTRLTVV.

The chain has TRBV11-2 and TRBJ1-5; possible D gene TRBD1, 5 bases. V dropped 1 base and J dropped 7 bases, with 11 bases sitting between them. In germline, CDR1 is SGHAT, CDR2 FQNNGV. This CDR3 has 14 amino acids. The CDR3 nucleotides are TGTGCCAGCAGCTTAGGGGCAGGACACCAGCCCCAGCATTTT. Amino acids: CASSLGAGHQPQHF. Drawing the rest from reference TRBV11-2 and TRBJ1-5, the complete variable domain is EAGVAQSPRYKIIEKRQSVAFWCNPISGHATLYWYQQILGQGPKLLIQFQNNGVVDDSQLPKDRFSAERLKGVDSTLKIQPAKLEDSAVYLCASSLGAGHQPQHFGDGTRLSIL.